These 18 T cell receptor beta chains share one sample of origin, sequenced in a study of blood T cells in healthy people across ages. For the second PCR, which ran for roughly 6 to 11 cycles, a sample-barcoded 5' primer and a J-beta primer mix were used. Each CDR3 protein gets one entry after TCRdb re-called the 5' RACE reads with MiXCR. Of a few hundred thousand distinct CDR3 sequences in the sample, about 26% were seen once. The sequencing input was blood. The receptor set was obtained from a woman in her 70s in good health.

There are a few counts of this clonotype. This chain joins TRBV13 and TRBJ2-1, with 7 bases matching TRBD2. In germline, CDR1 is PRHDT, CDR2 FYEKMQ (reference sequence). Trimming cost V 0 bases and J 8 bases; bases outside gene matches: 4. The CDR3 consists of 14 residues. Here the CDR3 reads CASSLGGRGDEQFF. CDR3 sequence (DNA): TGTGCCAGCAGCTTAGGAGGGAGGGGCGATGAGCAGTTCTTC.

The chain carries TRBV6-2 or TRBV6-3 and TRBJ1-5; D call uncertain. CDR1 and CDR2 (germline): MNHEY, SVGEGT. Deletions cut 0 bases from V and 7 bases from J, with 13 bases between. The CDR3 loop spans 15 amino acids. The CDR3 sequence is CASSYSWQVRQPQHF. For the CDR3, the DNA is TGTGCCAGCAGTTACTCGTGGCAGGTGAGGCAGCCCCAGCATTTT.

The sample holds many counts of this clonotype. In DNA, the CDR3 is TGTGCCAGTTCGGGTGACTCCTACGAGCAGTACTTC. Translation gives CASSGDSYEQYF. The chain recombines TRBV2 with TRBJ2-7; unclear D gene. Germline CDR1 reads SNHLY; CDR2 reads FYNNEI. The CDR3 spans 12 residues. V was clipped by 9 bases and J by 0 bases, with 9 bases between them.

The chain has TRBV7-2 and TRBJ2-5; D gene ambiguous. This CDR3 is built from 14 residues. Trimming took 7 bases from V and 4 from J, leaving 16 bases between them. Germline CDR1 and CDR2: SGHTA and FQGNSA. CDR3 protein: CASNPSRVAETQYF. CDR3 DNA sequence: TGTGCCAGCAACCCATCCCGGGTAGCAGAGACCCAGTACTTC.

The rearrangement links TRBV25-1 to TRBJ1-4; possibly TRBD1 for D (5 bases). Trimming cost V 1 base and J 8 bases, with 14 bases left between them. Germline assignment: CDR1 MGHDK and CDR2 SYGVNS. The CDR3 contains 15 residues. The CDR3 region is CASSESWGFQEKLFF. In DNA, the CDR3 is TGTGCCAGCAGTGAATCTTGGGGCTTCCAGGAAAAACTGTTTTTT. Full variable domain (remainder filled in from reference TRBV25-1 and TRBJ1-4): EADIYQTPRYLVIGTGKKITLECSQTMGHDKMYWYQQDPGMELHLIHYSYGVNSTEKGDLSSESTVSRIRTEHFPLTLESARPSHTSQYLCASSESWGFQEKLFFGSGTQLSVL.

The chain employs TRBV6-2 or TRBV6-3 and TRBJ1-2; D not certain. V was trimmed by 8 bases and J by 2 bases, leaving 6 bases between them. The CDR3 loop spans 11 amino acids. Germline assignment: CDR1 MNHEY and CDR2 SVGEGT. The DNA for the CDR3 is TGTGCCAGCGGTCAGAACTATGGCTACACCTTC. Translated: CASGQNYGYTF.

A few counts support this clonotype. This chain uses TRBV20-1 with TRBJ2-3; 13 bases line up with TRBD2. From germline, CDR1 is DFQATT and CDR2 SNEGSKA (reference sequence). The junction had 8 bases not matched to a gene; V was cut back by 1 base and J by 7 bases. CDR3 size: 16 residues. The CDR3 bases are TGCAGTGCTAGAGGGACTAGCGGGGGCCAGCGGAATACGCAGTATTTT. This translates into CSARGTSGGQRNTQYF.

This clonotype came up a few times. The chain couples TRBV15 to TRBJ1-1; D remains ambiguous. CDR3 length: 14 residues. The germline V gene has CDR1 LNHNV and CDR2 YYDKDF (reference sequence). V lost 5 bases and J lost 6, with 16 bases in between. The CDR3 spells CATSSLLSAPEAFF. The CDR3, as DNA: TGTGCCACCAGCTCCCTCCTCAGCGCGCCTGAAGCTTTCTTT.

This clonotype was counted a few times. V and J are TRBV20-1 and TRBJ2-5; 9 bases align to TRBD1. The J call may be in error: the DNA end matches TRBJ2-7 better. Germline V gene lookup returns CDR1 DFQATT and CDR2 SNEGSKA (reference sequence). The CDR3 totals 13 residues. The CDR3 loop is CSARGTGVDEQYF. The CDR3 bases are TGCAGTGCTAGAGGGACAGGGGTCGACGAGCAGTACTTC.

This clonotype came up a few times. The chain combines TRBV6-2 or TRBV6-3 with TRBJ1-2, with TRBD1 matching over 9 bases. CDR1 MNHEY and CDR2 SVGEGT come from the germline V gene. The CDR3 is 13 amino acids. With 6 bases clipped from V and 8 bases from J, the junction kept 7 bases outside the gene matches. The CDR3 DNA reads as TGTGCCAGCAGGCGGACAGGGGAAGGAGGCTACACCTTC. Protein sequence: CASRRTGEGGYTF.

This chain uses TRBV6-4 with TRBJ1-2; D remains unclear. The CDR3 loop spans 13 amino acids. Trimming removed 6 bases from V and 2 bases from J, with 10 bases in between. Germline assignment: CDR1 MRHNA and CDR2 SNTAGT. CDR3 loop: CASSPERNYGYTF. CDR3 nucleotides: TGTGCCAGCAGCCCAGAACGGAACTATGGCTACACCTTC.

This clonotype has only a few counts. The genes are TRBV5-1 and TRBJ2-6; D is undetermined. The germline V gene encodes CDR1 SGHRS and CDR2 YFSETQ. The CDR3 runs 14 residues. Between the trimmed V and J ends, which lost 2 bases and 2 bases, there was a span of 5 bases. The CDR3 is CASSFFTGANVLTF. In DNA form, the CDR3 reads TGCGCCAGCAGCTTTTTTACTGGGGCCAACGTCCTGACTTTC. Looking up the rest from reference TRBV5-1 and TRBJ2-6 gives the full variable domain: KAGVTQTPRYLIKTRGQQVTLSCSPISGHRSVSWYQQTPGQGLQFLFEYFSETQRNKGNFPGRFSGRQFSNSRSEMNVSTLELGDSALYLCASSFFTGANVLTFGAGSRLTVL.

This clonotype showed up just a few times. V and J are TRBV5-4 and TRBJ2-3, with 8 bases matching TRBD1. CDR1 is SGHNT and CDR2 is YYREEE in the germline V gene (reference sequence). The J segment lost 3 bases and the V segment lost 10 bases, leaving 16 bases of the junction unmatched. CDR3 length equals 16 residues. The CDR3: CASTSRVQGATDTQYF. In nucleotides, the CDR3 is TGTGCCTCCACTTCGCGGGTCCAGGGGGCGACAGATACGCAGTATTTT.

This clonotype was counted ten times or more. The chain links TRBV20-1 to TRBJ2-4, with a possible D match to TRBD1 (5 bases). Germline V CDR1 and CDR2: DFQATT, SNEGSKA (reference sequence). The CDR3 loop spans 14 amino acids. Trimming left V 2 bases short and J 6 bases short, with 14 bases between. The CDR3 region has the DNA TGCAGTGCTAGATTCCCAGGGTTTCGAAACATTCAGTACTTC. It translates to CSARFPGFRNIQYF.

This chain links TRBV20-1 with TRBJ2-5; D is perhaps TRBD1 or TRBD2 (5 bases each). The J call is uncertain, as TRBJ2-7 better fits the DNA end. CDR3 length equals 13 residues. Germline assignment: CDR1 DFQATT and CDR2 SNEGSKA (reference sequence). The CDR3 sequence is CSAYGAGTYEQYF. CDR3 coding DNA: TGCAGTGCCTACGGGGCGGGTACCTACGAGCAGTACTTC.

This clonotype has just a few counts. The J gene is TRBJ2-1, the V gene TRBV7-2; D possibly uses TRBD1 or TRBD2 (5 bases each). TRBJ2-5 matches the DNA end more closely, so the J call is doubtful. The CDR3 contains 15 residues. Germline assignment: CDR1 SGHTA and CDR2 FQGNSA. The CDR3 spells CASSGDGAQQETQYF. As DNA, the CDR3 is TGTGCCAGCAGTGGGGACGGGGCGCAGCAAGAGACCCAGTACTTC.

In its sample, this clonotype was seen a few times. The chain is built from TRBV20-1 and TRBJ2-7; maybe TRBD1 (5 bases). V was clipped by 4 bases and J by 2 bases, with 12 bases between them. CDR3 size: 13 residues. CDR1 is DFQATT, CDR2 SNEGSKA, per germline (reference sequence). The DNA for the CDR3 is TGCAGTGCTACCACAGGCCAAACCTACGAGCAGTACTTC. It yields the protein CSATTGQTYEQYF.

The chain uses TRBV7-2 and TRBJ1-6; D remains ambiguous. V lost 5 bases to trimming and J lost 7 bases, with 9 bases between them. CDR3 length: 13 residues. The germline V gene has CDR1 SGHTA and CDR2 FQGNSA. CDR3 nucleotides: TGTGCCAGCAGCCTCGGACCGAATTCACCCCTCCACTTT. This codes for CASSLGPNSPLHF.